This T cell receptor beta chain was recorded in a study of T-cell memory formation after mild COVID-19. The study's findings and limits: Clones which contracted sat mainly in CM and EM if CD4+, and in EMRA if CD8+. Some clones that responded were present in memory (sampled pre-infection), which suggests cross-reactive memory joined.

This clonotype has at least ten counts. The antigen is not known. TCRdb called the 5' RACE reads again in MiXCR, with one record for every CDR3 protein. Of about 250,000 distinct CDR3 sequences in the sample, less than 20% were seen once. Germline values: CDR1 SGHRS, CDR2 YFSETQ. The ends were cut back, 0 bases at V and 11 bases at J, with 14 bases in the middle. The CDR3 totals 13 residues. J is TRBJ1-1 and V is TRBV5-1; D not resolved. Sequenced input: PBMCs or a T cell subset sorted from them (not recorded which). The receptor comes from an adult woman who had mild COVID-19 (a few samples of this study predate the infection). Cell type and time point are not known. The CDR3 region has the DNA TGCGCCAGCAGCTTGGACGGATCTAGTGAGGCTTTCTTT. Its protein is CASSLDGSSEAFF.